What follows are 26 T cell receptor beta chains derived from one specimen sequenced in a study of cytomegalovirus exposure and HLA in healthy donors. Profiling relied on immunoSEQ multiplex PCR, and the TCRdb table lists in-frame clones only, not all of them. The repertoire holds more than 250,000 clones, with more than 80% as singletons. Specimen: PBMCs. The source is a woman between 18 and 30 years old in good health and CMV-seronegative.

This clone was seen only once. V usage is TRBV5-1 and J usage is TRBJ2-3, with D tentatively TRBD1 (9 bases). Per germline, CDR1 SGHRS and CDR2 YFSETQ. The V end lost 4 bases, the J end lost 1 base, and 25 bases lay between the germline ends. The CDR3 has 19 amino acids. The DNA for the CDR3 is TGCGCCAGCAGCACCGGGACAGGGACATCGACTAGCGGCACAGATACGCAGTATTTT. Amino acid sequence: CASSTGTGTSTSGTDTQYF. Together with reference TRBV5-1 and TRBJ2-3, the CDR3 gives the full variable domain: KAGVTQTPRYLIKTRGQQVTLSCSPISGHRSVSWYQQTPGQGLQFLFEYFSETQRNKGNFPGRFSGRQFSNSRSEMNVSTLELGDSALYLCASSTGTGTSTSGTDTQYFGPGTRLTVL.

The chain uses TRBV6-5 and TRBJ2-4; weak D call: TRBD2 (6 bases). The V gene lost 5 bases and the J gene lost 8 bases, with 19 bases spanning the gap. Germline loops: CDR1 MNHEY, CDR2 SVGAGI. There are 15 residues in the CDR3. The CDR3 sequence: CASSNFEGGADIQYF. CDR3 nucleotide sequence: TGTGCCAGCAGTAACTTTGAGGGAGGAGCAGACATTCAGTACTTC.

The chain couples TRBV10-3 to TRBJ2-2, with TRBD2 matching over 10 bases. Germline trimming cut 2 bases from V and 5 bases from J; bases unmatched to any gene: 5. Germline CDR1 and CDR2: ENHRY and SYGVKD. This CDR3 spans 16 amino acids. Here the CDR3 reads CAISEVTSGDTGELFF. Here the CDR3 DNA reads TGTGCCATCAGTGAGGTTACTAGCGGGGATACCGGGGAGCTGTTTTTT.

In this sample, this clone turned up a few times. This chain uses TRBV6-6 with TRBJ1-1; possible D gene TRBD1, 5 bases. The CDR3 runs 13 residues. Germline V gene sequence: CDR1 MNHNY, CDR2 SVGAGI (reference sequence). The ends were cut back, 2 bases at V and 3 bases at J, with 7 bases in the middle. The CDR3 coding sequence is TGTGCCAGCAGTTACGTGACAGACACTGAAGCTTTCTTT. It translates to CASSYVTDTEAFF.

The chain uses TRBV4-2 and TRBJ1-1, with 10 bases identical to TRBD1. This CDR3 has 15 residues. CDR1 and CDR2 (germline): LGHNA, YNFKEQ. Trimming removed 0 bases from V and 11 bases from J; junction bases left unmatched: 9. DNA for the CDR3: TGTGCCAGCAGCCAAGATGTCGAGACAGGGGGCGCGGCTTTCTTT. It specifies CASSQDVETGGAAFF.

The V gene is TRBV6-4, the J gene TRBJ2-2; 10 nucleotides match TRBD1. The CDR3 sequence is 15 residues long. Germline V lookup: CDR1 MRHNA, CDR2 SNTAGT. V lost 6 bases to trimming and J lost 3 bases; unmatched junction nucleotides: 4. Here the CDR3 reads CASSSTGGYTGELFF. The CDR3 coding sequence is TGTGCCAGCAGCTCGACAGGGGGCTACACCGGGGAGCTGTTTTTT.

This chain uses TRBV27 with TRBJ2-7; D is undetermined. The CDR3 sequence is 15 residues long. The V end lost 3 bases, the J end lost 1 base, and 13 bases lay between the germline ends. Per the germline V gene, CDR1 is MNHEY and CDR2 is SMNVEV (reference sequence). The chain's CDR3 is CASSFNPFGSYEQYF. CDR3 DNA sequence: TGTGCCAGCAGTTTTAACCCGTTCGGGTCCTACGAGCAGTACTTC.

The chain links TRBV25-1 to TRBJ2-5; TRBD2 might be the D (7 bases). The CDR3 is 17 residues long. Between the trimmed V and J ends, which lost 7 bases and 3 bases, there was a span of 24 bases. Germline V lookup: CDR1 MGHDK, CDR2 SYGVNS. As DNA, the CDR3 is TGTGCCAGCATCTCAGGGGCTAGCGGAGGGGGAAAAGAGACCCAGTACTTC. Translated, it gives CASISGASGGGKETQYF.

This chain connects TRBV6-5 to TRBJ1-1; D not certain. The CDR3 is 12 amino acids. Looked up from germline, CDR1 is MNHEY and CDR2 is SVGAGI. V lost 6 bases, J lost 11 bases, and 16 bases lay in between. The CDR3, as DNA: TGTGCCAGCAGCTTACTACAAGGAAGGGCTTTCTTT. As protein: CASSLLQGRAFF.

The chain has TRBV6-5 and TRBJ1-1; D unclear. V lost 5 bases and J 4 bases, leaving 8 bases between the germline ends. The CDR3 has 12 residues. The V gene's germline CDR1 is MNHEY and CDR2 SVGAGI. CDR3 loop: CASSRPGTEAFF. CDR3 in DNA: TGTGCCAGCAGTCGACCGGGCACTGAAGCTTTCTTT.

The chain links TRBV21-1 to TRBJ2-7; the table's D call, TRBD2, was not checked against the DNA. TRBV21-1 is assigned pseudogene status. The CDR3 consists of 17 residues. The CDR3: CASSLPPRREGLYEQYF. CDR3 coding DNA: TGTGCCAGCAGCCTCCCACCTAGGAGGGAGGGCCTGTACGAGCAGTACTTC.

The rearrangement links TRBV28 to TRBJ1-5; 8 bases map to TRBD1. Germline CDR1 is MDHEN and CDR2 is SYDVKM. J gave up 3 bases and V 6 bases, and 4 bases lay outside the gene matches. The CDR3 is 14 residues long. The CDR3 DNA sequence: TGTGCCAGCAGGACAGGGGAAATCAATCAGCCCCAGCATTTT. Translation gives CASRTGEINQPQHF. Variable domain in full (rest from reference TRBV28 and TRBJ1-5): DVKVTQSSRYLVKRTGEKVFLECVQDMDHENMFWYRQDPGLGLRLIYFSYDVKMKEKGDIPEGYSVSREKKERFSLILESASTNQTSMYLCASRTGEINQPQHFGDGTRLSIL.

V usage is TRBV7-9 and J usage is TRBJ2-7; 8 bases map to TRBD1. The CDR3 is made up of 14 amino acids. The germline CDR1 and CDR2 sequences are SEHNR and FQNEAQ (reference sequence). The junction had 6 bases not matched to a gene; V was cut back by 1 base and J by 7 bases. CDR3: CASSLVDRAGEQYF. Written as DNA, the CDR3 is TGTGCCAGCAGCTTAGTGGACAGGGCGGGGGAGCAGTACTTC. Supplemented by reference TRBV7-9 and TRBJ2-7, the full variable domain reads DTGVSQNPRHKITKRGQNVTFRCDPISEHNRLYWYRQTLGQGPEFLTYFQNEAQLEKSRLLSDRFSAERPKGSFSTLEIQRTEQGDSAMYLCASSLVDRAGEQYFGPGTRLTVT.

The CDR3 region has the DNA TGTGCCAGCAGCTTAACCAGCGGGAGGACAGATACGCAGTATTTT. Its protein is CASSLTSGRTDTQYF. The J gene is TRBJ2-3, the V gene TRBV7-3; TRBD2 agrees at 9 bases. Germline CDR1 SGHTA, CDR2 FQGTGA. V was clipped by 0 bases and J by 3 bases; unmatched bases: 1. The CDR3 is 15 residues long.

The J gene is TRBJ2-7, the V gene TRBV28; 12 positions agree with TRBD2. The length of the CDR3 is 16 residues. Trimming removed 5 bases from V and 2 bases from J; junction bases left unmatched: 7. CDR1 MDHEN and CDR2 SYDVKM come from the germline V gene. For the CDR3, the DNA is TGTGCCAGCAGTACGTCTGGACTAGCGGGAACCTACGAGCAGTACTTC. Translated: CASSTSGLAGTYEQYF.

The rearrangement uses TRBV6-5 and TRBJ1-2; 9 bases align to TRBD1. CDR1 MNHEY and CDR2 SVGAGI come from the germline V gene. This CDR3 spans 14 amino acids. Germline trimming cut 5 bases from V and 3 bases from J; bases unmatched to any gene: 4. This CDR3 reads CASSEQGAYYGYTF. The DNA for the CDR3 is TGTGCCAGCAGTGAACAGGGGGCATACTATGGCTACACCTTC.

The chain links TRBV27 to TRBJ1-5; 7 bases line up with TRBD1. CDR1 and CDR2 from the germline V gene are MNHEY and SMNVEV (reference sequence). V trimming: 6 bases; J trimming: 2 bases; junction bases outside the gene matches: 22. The CDR3 consists of 20 residues. As DNA, the CDR3 is TGTGCCAGCAGCCTCACTTCGCCCGGGACAGTTAAACAAGGCAATCAGCCCCAGCATTTT. The encoded protein is CASSLTSPGTVKQGNQPQHF.

This sequence joins TRBV19 and TRBJ2-1; 9 positions agree with TRBD2. J gave up 4 bases and V 4 bases, and 5 bases lay outside the gene matches. This CDR3 has 15 amino acids. Per germline, CDR1 LNHDA and CDR2 SQIVND (reference sequence). CDR3: CASSTELAGYNEQFF. The CDR3 DNA reads TGTGCCAGTAGTACAGAGCTAGCGGGATACAATGAGCAGTTCTTC.

As to this clone: Other DNA sequences from this sample encode an identical CDR3 as well. The V and J genes are TRBV9 and TRBJ2-7, with TRBD2 as a possible D gene (6 bases). Germline V gene lookup returns CDR1 SGDLS and CDR2 YYNGEE. This CDR3 is built from 15 residues. V was trimmed by 0 bases and J by 3 bases, leaving 13 bases between them. The CDR3 coding sequence is TGTGCCAGCAGCGTAGGTGGTAGCGGTAGCTACGAGCAGTACTTC. Its protein is CASSVGGSGSYEQYF.

The rearrangement links TRBV11-1 to TRBJ2-1, with 7 bases identical to TRBD2. Germline assignment: CDR1 SGHAT and CDR2 FQDESV (reference sequence). V was pared by 7 bases and J by 3 bases, with 9 bases of the junction left unmatched. This CDR3 comprises 15 residues. This CDR3 is CASTPAGSVYNEQFF. The CDR3 DNA reads TGTGCCAGCACCCCAGCGGGATCAGTCTACAATGAGCAGTTCTTC.

This clone was seen once. Other DNA sequences in this sample translate to the same CDR3. The gene calls are TRBV6-5 and TRBJ1-1; tentative D call: TRBD1 (5 bases). The CDR3 length is 12 residues. With 4 bases removed from V and 4 bases from J, the gap between germline ends came to 7 bases. In germline, CDR1 is MNHEY, CDR2 SVGAGI. The DNA of the CDR3 is TGTGCCAGCAGTTCTAGGGGCACTGAAGCTTTCTTT. Its translation: CASSSRGTEAFF.

This chain uses TRBV10-3 with TRBJ2-2; tentative D call: TRBD2 (5 bases). This CDR3 is built from 16 residues. V was trimmed by 0 bases and J by 7 bases, leaving 15 bases between them. Per germline, CDR1 ENHRY and CDR2 SYGVKD. The CDR3 reads CAISESTRAEVGELFF. The CDR3 region has the DNA TGTGCCATCAGTGAGTCAACGAGGGCGGAGGTCGGGGAGCTGTTTTTT.

The rearrangement links TRBV11-2 to TRBJ2-7; 9 positions agree with TRBD1. V trimming: 4 bases; J trimming: 5 bases; junction bases outside the gene matches: 9. There are 15 residues in the CDR3. In germline, CDR1 is SGHAT, CDR2 FQNNGV. This CDR3 is CASSSPGTGYNEQYF. The CDR3 nucleotides read TGTGCCAGCAGCTCCCCTGGGACAGGGTACAACGAGCAGTACTTC.

The rearrangement links TRBV11-2 to TRBJ2-2, with 8 bases matching TRBD1. CDR1 is SGHAT and CDR2 is FQNNGV in the germline V gene. After removal of 3 bases from V and 7 bases from J, the junction contained 10 bases not matched to a gene. This CDR3 is built from 16 residues. The CDR3 nucleotides are TGTGCCAGCAGCTTCCTACGGGGACAGGCAAGCGGGGAGCTGTTTTTT. This sequence encodes CASSFLRGQASGELFF.

This chain joins TRBV9 and TRBJ2-1; 8 positions match TRBD1. Germline CDR1 is SGDLS and CDR2 is YYNGEE. CDR3 length: 16 residues. The J segment lost 0 bases and the V segment lost 3 bases, leaving 5 bases of the junction unmatched. Written as DNA, the CDR3 is TGTGCCAGCAGCGCCCGACAGGGGAGCTCCTACAATGAGCAGTTCTTC. This sequence encodes CASSARQGSSYNEQFF.

The chain uses TRBV5-1 and TRBJ2-1, with a tentative D call TRBD2 (6 bases). Germline V gene lookup returns CDR1 SGHRS and CDR2 YFSETQ. This CDR3 is built from 14 residues. Deletions cut 5 bases from V and 3 bases from J, with 12 bases between. CDR3 sequence reads: CASSELAGYNEQFF. The CDR3 bases are TGCGCCAGCAGTGAACTAGCCGGCTACAATGAGCAGTTCTTC.